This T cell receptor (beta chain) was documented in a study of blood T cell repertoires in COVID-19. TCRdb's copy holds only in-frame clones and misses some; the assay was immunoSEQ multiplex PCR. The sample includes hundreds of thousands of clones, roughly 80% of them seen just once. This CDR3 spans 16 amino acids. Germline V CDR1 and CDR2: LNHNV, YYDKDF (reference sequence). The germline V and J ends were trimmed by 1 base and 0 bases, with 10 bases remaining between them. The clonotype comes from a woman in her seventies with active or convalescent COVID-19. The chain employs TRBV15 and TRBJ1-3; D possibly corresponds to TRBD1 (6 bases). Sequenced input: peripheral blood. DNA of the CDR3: TGTGCCACCAGCAGAGGGACAGTTTCCTCTGGAAACACCATATATTTT. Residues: CATSRGTVSSGNTIYF. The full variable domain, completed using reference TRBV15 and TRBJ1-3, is DAMVIQNPRYQVTQFGKPVTLSCSQTLNHNVMYWYQQKSSQAPKLLFHYYDKDFNNEADTPDNFQSRRPNTSFCFLDIRSPGLGDTAMYLCATSRGTVSSGNTIYFGEGSWLTVV.